This T cell receptor beta chain was captured in a study of neurological immune-mediated disorders. Study details: Secondary progressive disease was present in 3, and relapsing-remitting disease in around 31, of the approximately 35 multiple sclerosis patients.

Trimming took 3 bases from V and 7 from J, leaving 9 bases between them. There are 12 residues in the CDR3. Whole-study findings and limits: Multiple sclerosis, the disease with the least TCR clonal expansion, fell below healthy controls, whereas HTLV-1-associated myelopathy showed the most. Phylogenetic grouping assigned the repertoires of 18 of 34 multiple sclerosis patients to a single cluster of related CDR3 sequences. This cluster may be a repertoire-level signature.

The team produced cDNA through 5'RACE using 10-nucleotide random UMIs. TCRdb fed the 5' RACE reads into MiXCR, producing one record per CDR3 protein. The repertoire holds approximately 85,000 distinct CDR3 sequences, with 4.3% as singletons. This clonotype was recorded many times. Its antigen is not identified. Time point reported: longitudinal time-point 3. The TCR comes from an older woman with multiple sclerosis. The chain carries TRBV12-3 or TRBV12-4 and TRBJ1-1; D not certain. The material sequenced was PBMCs. The CDR3 DNA sequence: TGTGCCAGCAGTTTTTTGTCAGATGAAGCTTTCTTT. Its translation is CASSFLSDEAFF.